These 9 T cell receptor beta chains were all obtained from the same sample, sequenced in a study of naive and memory T cell subsets. A UMI-containing oligonucleotide was joined by 3' ligation to the TCR cDNA template. Amplification of ligated cDNA took four PCR rounds with SP2 and nested alpha and beta constant primers. TCRdb reprocessed the 5' RACE reads via MiXCR and lists one record per CDR3 protein. The table lists roughly 48,000 distinct CDR3 sequences, approximately 4.8% of them singletons, with 0.75% to 0.9% in the top ten. The receptors here all came from a female donor in good health.

This clonotype was observed at least ten times. The gene calls are TRBV5-1 and TRBJ2-1; tentatively, D is TRBD2 (6 bases). The CDR3 is made up of 16 amino acids. Deletions cut 0 bases from V and 0 bases from J, with 10 bases between. From germline, CDR1 is SGHRS and CDR2 YFSETQ. CDR3 coding DNA: TGCGCCAGCAGCTTGGAGCTGACTAGCTCCTACAATGAGCAGTTCTTC. Translated, it gives CASSLELTSSYNEQFF.

V and J are TRBV6-1 and TRBJ2-3; maybe TRBD2 (6 bases). The CDR3 spans 12 residues. V was shortened by 5 bases and J by 5 bases, with 8 bases between the two germline ends. Germline-derived CDR1 and CDR2 are MNHNS and SASEGT. Here the CDR3 DNA reads TGTGCCAGCAGTAGACTAGAAGATACGCAGTATTTT. Its translation: CASSRLEDTQYF.

This clonotype has at least ten counts. The V call is TRBV6-6, the J call TRBJ2-1; maybe TRBD1 (5 bases). Looked up from germline, CDR1 is MNHNY and CDR2 is SVGAGI (reference sequence). This CDR3 region has 16 residues. Trimming pared 2 bases from V and 2 bases from J, leaving 13 bases between. CDR3 in amino acids: CASSYGALTPYNEQFF. CDR3 coding DNA: TGTGCCAGCAGTTACGGGGCACTGACCCCCTACAATGAGCAGTTCTTC.

The sample holds many counts of this clonotype. V usage is TRBV7-2 and J usage is TRBJ2-7; possible D gene TRBD2, 6 bases. With 3 bases removed from V and 0 bases from J, the gap between germline ends came to 12 bases. The CDR3 is 15 amino acids. The germline V gene encodes CDR1 SGHTA and CDR2 FQGNSA. This CDR3 reads CASSFEGLPSYEQYF. CDR3 nucleotide sequence: TGTGCCAGCAGCTTCGAGGGACTCCCCTCCTACGAGCAGTACTTC.

This clonotype was counted ten times or more. The gene calls are TRBV29-1 and TRBJ1-1; D remains unclear. The CDR3 has 13 residues. Germline lookup yields CDR1 SQVTM and CDR2 ANQGSEA. Between the trimmed V and J ends, which lost 6 bases and 4 bases, there was a span of 15 bases. The CDR3 loop is CSVALGTRTEAFF. In DNA, the CDR3 is TGCAGCGTCGCCCTGGGTACGCGCACTGAAGCTTTCTTT.

The V gene is TRBV12-5, the J gene TRBJ2-3; D unresolved. CDR1 LGHNT and CDR2 FRNRAP come from the germline V gene. The CDR3 runs to 14 residues. The V end was cut by 1 base, the J end by 0 bases, with 5 bases between. The CDR3 DNA reads as TGTGCTAGTGGTTTGGACTATAGCACAGATACGCAGTATTTT. Translation: CASGLDYSTDTQYF.

This clonotype was detected ten times or more. The J gene is TRBJ2-7, the V gene TRBV7-9, with TRBD1 identical over 7 bases. Germline V gives CDR1 SEHNR, CDR2 FQNEAQ (reference sequence). V was clipped by 7 bases and J by 7 bases; unmatched bases: 16. This CDR3 has 15 amino acids. The CDR3 DNA reads TGTGCCAGCACTAGAGCCGGGACAGCAGCACGAGAGCAGTACTTC. Translation: CASTRAGTAAREQYF.

This clonotype was detected many times. The chain employs TRBV5-1 and TRBJ2-1, with D uncertain. Germline CDR1 SGHRS, CDR2 YFSETQ. This CDR3 region has 15 residues. Deletions cut 5 bases from V and 1 base from J, with 13 bases between. The CDR3 here is CASRNGSLSYNEQFF. CDR3 DNA: TGCGCCAGCAGAAATGGCTCTCTTTCCTACAATGAGCAGTTCTTC. Complete variable domain (other parts from reference TRBV5-1 and TRBJ2-1): KAGVTQTPRYLIKTRGQQVTLSCSPISGHRSVSWYQQTPGQGLQFLFEYFSETQRNKGNFPGRFSGRQFSNSRSEMNVSTLELGDSALYLCASRNGSLSYNEQFFGPGTRLTVL.

This clonotype was counted at least ten times. The chain carries TRBV29-1 and TRBJ2-5; D assignment may be TRBD1 or TRBD2 (6 bases each). Per germline, CDR1 SQVTM and CDR2 ANQGSEA. The V gene lost 4 bases and the J gene lost 1 base, with 10 bases spanning the gap. This CDR3 region has 13 residues. Here the CDR3 DNA reads TGCAGCGTTGCAAGGGGGGCCCAAGAGACCCAGTACTTC. Translating gives CSVARGAQETQYF.